A single sample gave rise to the 23 T cell receptor beta chains below, sequenced in a study of somatic mutations in cytotoxic T cells in rheumatoid arthritis. Profiling relied on immunoSEQ multiplex PCR, and the TCRdb table lists in-frame clones only, not all of them. This sample has approximately 30,000 clones, with 82% found just once. Sequencing was carried out using CD8+ T cells sorted from blood. The receptors derive from an adult with rheumatoid arthritis.

This chain links TRBV7-9 with TRBJ2-7; a possible D gene is TRBD2 (5 bases). The V end was cut by 3 bases, the J end by 2 bases, with 8 bases between. CDR1 and CDR2 (germline): SEHNR, FQNEAQ (reference sequence). The CDR3 extends over 13 amino acids. In DNA, the CDR3 is TGTGCCAGCAGCTTCCCGGGAACCTACGAGCAGTACTTC. Translated: CASSFPGTYEQYF.

V is TRBV29-1 and J is TRBJ2-1; 12 bases fit TRBD2. Germline V CDR1 and CDR2: SQVTM, ANQGSEA. The CDR3 contains 13 residues. With 7 bases clipped from V and 9 bases from J, the junction kept 7 bases outside the gene matches. The CDR3 bases are TGCAGCGGCCACCCGGGACTAGCGGGTGAGCAGTTCTTC. Amino acids: CSGHPGLAGEQFF.

The chain joins TRBV11-2 to TRBJ2-1; D ambiguous. The CDR3 spans 16 residues. The germline V and J ends were trimmed by 5 bases and 0 bases, with 14 bases remaining between them. Germline V gives CDR1 SGHAT, CDR2 FQNNGV. The CDR3 is CASSPRTGPSYNEQFF. Here the CDR3 DNA reads TGTGCCAGCAGCCCCCGCACGGGCCCCTCCTACAATGAGCAGTTCTTC.

The chain uses TRBV19 and TRBJ1-1; D is undetermined. The CDR3 has 11 amino acids. Trimming cost V 3 bases and J 11 bases, with 10 bases left between them. Germline CDR1 is LNHDA and CDR2 is SQIVND (reference sequence). In nucleotides, the CDR3 is TGTGCCAGTAGTATCGGCTCCTCGGCTTTCTTT. Translating gives CASSIGSSAFF.

The chain combines TRBV6-5 with TRBJ2-7, with 8 positions matching TRBD1. Germline CDR1 and CDR2: MNHEY and SVGAGI. The CDR3 covers 14 residues. V lost 2 bases to trimming and J lost 2 bases; unmatched junction nucleotides: 2. In DNA form, the CDR3 reads TGTGCCAGCAGTTACCAGACAGGGGCCTACGAGCAGTACTTC. Translating gives CASSYQTGAYEQYF.

The gene calls are TRBV6-4 and TRBJ2-3; 10 nucleotides match TRBD1. This CDR3 is built from 15 residues. Germline V gene data show CDR1 as MRHNA and CDR2 as SNTAGT. Losses at the gene ends were 2 bases for V and 1 base for J; bases not matched to a gene: 0. Here the CDR3 reads CASSDGTGGTDTQYF. CDR3 coding DNA: TGTGCCAGCAGTGACGGGACAGGGGGCACAGATACGCAGTATTTT.

The gene calls are TRBV19 and TRBJ1-2, with 8 bases lining up with TRBD1. There are 17 residues in the CDR3. The junction had 9 bases not matched to a gene; V was cut back by 3 bases and J by 0 bases. Germline CDR1 reads LNHDA; CDR2 reads SQIVND (reference sequence). CDR3 nucleotide sequence: TGTGCCAGTAGTATGGACAGGGAACCCTTAGCTAACTATGGCTACACCTTC. This codes for CASSMDREPLANYGYTF. The full variable domain, with the rest looked up from reference TRBV19 and TRBJ1-2, is DGGITQSPKYLFRKEGQNVTLSCEQNLNHDAMYWYRQDPGQGLRLIYYSQIVNDFQKGDIAEGYSVSREKKESFPLTVTSAQKNPTAFYLCASSMDREPLANYGYTFGSGTRLTVV.

J is TRBJ2-1 and V is TRBV28; 9 bases fit TRBD2. Germline V gene sequence: CDR1 MDHEN, CDR2 SYDVKM. The CDR3 sequence is 17 residues long. V shed 2 bases, J shed 7 bases, and the junction held 12 bases outside the gene matches. DNA of the CDR3: TGTGCCAGCAGTTTAACGGCGGGAGGGCCTAAGGGGAATGAGCAGTTCTTC. As protein: CASSLTAGGPKGNEQFF. Variable domain in full (rest from reference TRBV28 and TRBJ2-1): DVKVTQSSRYLVKRTGEKVFLECVQDMDHENMFWYRQDPGLGLRLIYFSYDVKMKEKGDIPEGYSVSREKKERFSLILESASTNQTSMYLCASSLTAGGPKGNEQFFGPGTRLTVL.

V usage is TRBV30 and J usage is TRBJ1-5; perhaps TRBD1 as D (5 bases). Per the germline V gene, CDR1 is GTSNPN and CDR2 is SVGIG (reference sequence). The CDR3 is 15 amino acids. Trimming removed 5 bases from V and 1 base from J, with 15 bases in between. The CDR3 region is CAWGRGVASNQPQHF. CDR3 coding DNA: TGTGCCTGGGGGCGGGGGGTGGCGAGCAATCAGCCCCAGCATTTT.

The V gene is TRBV11-2, the J gene TRBJ2-7, with 9 bases that match TRBD1. The trim removed 3 bases at V and 3 bases at J, leaving 3 bases unmatched. This CDR3 is 14 amino acids long. Germline V gene sequence: CDR1 SGHAT, CDR2 FQNNGV. CDR3 loop: CASSFGQGSYEQYF. For the CDR3, the DNA is TGTGCCAGCAGCTTTGGACAGGGGAGCTACGAGCAGTACTTC. The variable domain in full, completed from reference TRBV11-2 and TRBJ2-7, reads EAGVAQSPRYKIIEKRQSVAFWCNPISGHATLYWYQQILGQGPKLLIQFQNNGVVDDSQLPKDRFSAERLKGVDSTLKIQPAKLEDSAVYLCASSFGQGSYEQYFGPGTRLTVT.

The V and J genes are TRBV7-9 and TRBJ2-1; tentative D call: TRBD1 (5 bases). Germline V gives CDR1 SEHNR, CDR2 FQNEAQ (reference sequence). V shed 5 bases and J shed 0 bases, with 14 bases lying between them. The CDR3 length is 16 residues. CDR3 in amino acids: CASSMDTGLSYNEQFF. In DNA form, the CDR3 reads TGTGCCAGCAGCATGGATACAGGTCTCTCCTACAATGAGCAGTTCTTC.

This clone was recorded a few times. V gene TRBV30 combines with J gene TRBJ1-2, with 10 bases lining up with TRBD1. The CDR3 loop spans 15 amino acids. Germline V gene data show CDR1 as GTSNPN and CDR2 as SVGIG (reference sequence). Unmatched junction bases numbered 10, after V lost 2 bases and J lost 7 bases. The CDR3 region has the DNA TGTGCCTGGAGTCTACACGGGACAGGGGCCCCTGGCTACACCTTC. Amino acid sequence: CAWSLHGTGAPGYTF.

This rearrangement joins TRBV6-1 to TRBJ1-5; weak D call: TRBD1 (6 bases). Per germline, CDR1 MNHNS and CDR2 SASEGT. The V and J ends lost 3 bases and 2 bases respectively, with 20 bases between them. The CDR3 runs to 18 residues. As DNA, the CDR3 is TGTGCCAGCAGTGATCCGGACAGTTCCTTACGAGGCAATCAGCCCCAGCATTTT. Translated, it gives CASSDPDSSLRGNQPQHF.

This chain connects TRBV19 to TRBJ2-1; 7 bases fit TRBD1. The trim removed 2 bases at V and 8 bases at J, leaving 6 bases unmatched. This CDR3 spans 14 amino acids. The V gene's germline CDR1 is LNHDA and CDR2 SQIVND (reference sequence). Here the CDR3 DNA reads TGTGCCAGTAGTATATGGACAGGAATCGATGAGCAGTTCTTC. Residues: CASSIWTGIDEQFF.

The chain has TRBV27 and TRBJ2-2; D not certain. CDR1 and CDR2 from the germline V gene are MNHEY and SMNVEV (reference sequence). The CDR3 loop spans 15 amino acids. The ends were cut back, 2 bases at V and 2 bases at J, with 9 bases in the middle. The CDR3 loop reads CASSLSPPNTGELFF. For the CDR3, the DNA is TGTGCCAGCAGTTTAAGCCCCCCTAACACCGGGGAGCTGTTTTTT.

V is TRBV9 and J is TRBJ1-2, with 7 bases fitting TRBD1. Unmatched junction bases numbered 8, after V lost 4 bases and J lost 2 bases. Germline CDR1 and CDR2: SGDLS and YYNGEE. The CDR3 spans 15 residues. CDR3 loop: CASSPREGANYGYTF. CDR3 bases: TGTGCCAGCAGCCCCCGGGAGGGGGCGAACTATGGCTACACCTTC.

The chain links TRBV27 to TRBJ1-1, with a weak D call TRBD1 (5 bases). The CDR3 covers 14 residues. Germline CDR1 is MNHEY and CDR2 is SMNVEV (reference sequence). V was pared by 3 bases and J by 6 bases, with 14 bases between. For the CDR3, the DNA is TGTGCCAGCAGTTTCGGGCAGGGCATTGCTGAAGCTTTCTTT. Encoded protein: CASSFGQGIAEAFF.

The rearrangement links TRBV15 to TRBJ2-1, with TRBD2 matching 9 bases. Germline V lookup: CDR1 LNHNV, CDR2 YYDKDF (reference sequence). V shed 1 base, J shed 7 bases, and the junction held 14 bases outside the gene matches. The CDR3 is made up of 18 amino acids. Here the CDR3 DNA reads TGTGCCACCAGCAGAGGGTCTTCTTCCGCGGGAGGGGTGAATGAGCAGTTCTTC. Translated: CATSRGSSSAGGVNEQFF.

DNA of the CDR3: TGTGCCAGCAGTGAATCAGCAGGGTGGACAGATACGCAGTATTTT. Encoded protein: CASSESAGWTDTQYF. This chain connects TRBV6-1 to TRBJ2-3; maybe TRBD1 (5 bases). The CDR3 is made up of 15 amino acids. Germline assignment: CDR1 MNHNS and CDR2 SASEGT. Trimming removed 2 bases at V and 3 bases at J, with 12 bases between.

The chain is built from TRBV28 and TRBJ2-3; TRBD2 matches at 11 bases. From germline, CDR1 is MDHEN and CDR2 SYDVKM. This CDR3 spans 17 amino acids. V was clipped by 0 bases and J by 2 bases; unmatched bases: 4. The CDR3 reads CASSLWGTSGNTDTQYF. As DNA, the CDR3 is TGTGCCAGCAGTTTATGGGGGACTAGCGGAAACACAGATACGCAGTATTTT.

The chain carries TRBV9 and TRBJ1-4, with D perhaps TRBD1 (5 bases). From germline, CDR1 is SGDLS and CDR2 YYNGEE. Trimming stripped 0 bases from V and 5 bases from J, with 11 bases between. This CDR3 has 15 residues. This chain's CDR3 is CASSVGPGRNEKLFF. The CDR3 coding sequence is TGTGCCAGCAGCGTAGGCCCAGGGAGGAATGAAAAACTGTTTTTT.

This clone was observed a handful of times. This rearrangement joins TRBV7-9 to TRBJ1-6; 7 positions agree with TRBD1. CDR1 and CDR2 from the germline V gene are SEHNR and FQNEAQ (reference sequence). The CDR3 extends over 14 amino acids. V lost 4 bases and J lost 6; bases outside the gene matches: 3. The CDR3 region is CASSSGQRNSPLHF. In DNA form, the CDR3 reads TGTGCCAGCAGCTCGGGACAGCGTAATTCACCCCTCCACTTT. The whole variable domain, filled in from reference TRBV7-9 and TRBJ1-6, reads DTGVSQNPRHKITKRGQNVTFRCDPISEHNRLYWYRQTLGQGPEFLTYFQNEAQLEKSRLLSDRFSAERPKGSFSTLEIQRTEQGDSAMYLCASSSGQRNSPLHFGNGTRLTVT.

V usage is TRBV7-2 and J usage is TRBJ1-1; 8 bases agree with TRBD1. Germline V CDR1 and CDR2: SGHTA, FQGNSA. This CDR3 spans 15 amino acids. Trimming took 1 base from V and 10 from J; bases not matched to a gene: 11. This chain's CDR3 is CASSLDIRAGGSAFF. CDR3 in DNA: TGTGCCAGCAGCTTAGATATACGGGCAGGGGGCTCAGCTTTCTTT.